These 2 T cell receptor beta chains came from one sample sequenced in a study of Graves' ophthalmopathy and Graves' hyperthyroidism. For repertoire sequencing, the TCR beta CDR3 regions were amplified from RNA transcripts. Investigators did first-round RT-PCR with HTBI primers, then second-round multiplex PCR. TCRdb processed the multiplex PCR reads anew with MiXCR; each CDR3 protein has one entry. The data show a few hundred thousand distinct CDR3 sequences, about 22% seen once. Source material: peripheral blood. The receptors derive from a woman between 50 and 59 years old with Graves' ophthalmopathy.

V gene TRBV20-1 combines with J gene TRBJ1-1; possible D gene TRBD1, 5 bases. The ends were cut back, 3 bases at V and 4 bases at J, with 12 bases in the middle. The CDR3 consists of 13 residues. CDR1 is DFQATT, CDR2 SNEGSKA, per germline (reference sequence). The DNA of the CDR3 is TGCAGTGCTAGCGGGGGTTCTCGCACTGAAGCTTTCTTT. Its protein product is CSASGGSRTEAFF.

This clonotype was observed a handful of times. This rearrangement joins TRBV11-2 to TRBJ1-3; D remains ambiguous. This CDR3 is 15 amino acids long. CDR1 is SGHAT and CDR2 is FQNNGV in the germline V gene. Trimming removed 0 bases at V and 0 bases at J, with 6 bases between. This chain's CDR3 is CASSLDLPSGNTIYF. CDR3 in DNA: TGTGCCAGCAGCTTAGATCTGCCCTCTGGAAACACCATATATTTT.